The clone carrying this T cell receptor (beta chain) was picked up a small number of times. What it binds is not known. V was pared by 6 bases and J by 0 bases, with 8 bases between. The CDR3 sequence is 14 residues long. CDR1 is MNHNS and CDR2 is SASEGT in the germline V gene. The data are from a study of tumor-infiltrating lymphocytes in localized non-small cell lung cancer. TCRdb's table, derived via immunoSEQ multiplex PCR, lists solely in-frame clones and lacks some. The table records roughly 15,000 clones, over 75% of them present only once. Findings of the study overall: Compared with uninvolved lung, tumors showed higher T cell infiltration by TCRbeta sequencing.

The rearrangement links TRBV6-1 to TRBJ2-2, with D perhaps TRBD2 (6 bases). Specimen: uninvolved lung tissue not adjacent to the tumor. The source of this sequence is a human donor with non-small cell lung cancer. The CDR3 DNA reads TGTGCCAGCAGGGGACTGACGAACACCGGGGAGCTGTTTTTT. This gives the protein CASRGLTNTGELFF.